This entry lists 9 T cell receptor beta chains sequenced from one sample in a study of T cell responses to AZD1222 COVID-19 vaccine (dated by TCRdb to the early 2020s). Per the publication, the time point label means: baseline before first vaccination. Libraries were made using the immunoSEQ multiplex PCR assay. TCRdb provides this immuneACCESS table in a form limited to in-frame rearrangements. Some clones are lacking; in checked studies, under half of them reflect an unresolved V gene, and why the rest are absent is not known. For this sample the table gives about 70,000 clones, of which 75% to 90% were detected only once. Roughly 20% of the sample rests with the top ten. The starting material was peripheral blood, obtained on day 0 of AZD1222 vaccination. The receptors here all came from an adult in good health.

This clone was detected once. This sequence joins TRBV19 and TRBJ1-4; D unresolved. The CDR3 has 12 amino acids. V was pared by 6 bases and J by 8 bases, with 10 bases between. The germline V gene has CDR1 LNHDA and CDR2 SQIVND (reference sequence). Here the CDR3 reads CASRNQGEKLFF. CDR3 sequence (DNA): TGTGCCAGTAGAAATCAAGGGGAAAAACTGTTTTTT.

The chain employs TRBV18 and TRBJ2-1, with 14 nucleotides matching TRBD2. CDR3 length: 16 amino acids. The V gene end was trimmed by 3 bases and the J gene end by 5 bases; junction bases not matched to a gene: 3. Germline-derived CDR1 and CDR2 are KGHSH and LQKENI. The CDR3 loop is CASSPSGLAGDNEQFF. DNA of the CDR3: TGTGCCAGCTCACCTTCGGGACTAGCGGGGGACAATGAGCAGTTCTTC.

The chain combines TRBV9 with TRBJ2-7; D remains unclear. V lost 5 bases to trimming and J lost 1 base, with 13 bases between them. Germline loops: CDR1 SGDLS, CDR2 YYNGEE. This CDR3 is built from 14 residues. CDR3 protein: CASSFGSTSYEQYF. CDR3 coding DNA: TGTGCCAGCAGTTTCGGCTCTACTTCCTACGAGCAGTACTTC.

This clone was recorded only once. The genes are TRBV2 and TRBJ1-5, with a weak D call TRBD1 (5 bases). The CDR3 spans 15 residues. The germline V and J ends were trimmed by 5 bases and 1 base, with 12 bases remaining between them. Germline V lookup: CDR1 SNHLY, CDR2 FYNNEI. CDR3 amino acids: CASSSGKGSNQPQHF. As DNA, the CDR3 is TGTGCCAGCAGTTCAGGGAAGGGGAGCAATCAGCCCCAGCATTTT. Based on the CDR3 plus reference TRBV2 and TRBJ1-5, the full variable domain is EPEVTQTPSHQVTQMGQEVILRCVPISNHLYFYWYRQILGQKVEFLVSFYNNEISEKSEIFDDQFSVERPDGSNFTLKIRSTKLEDSAMYFCASSSGKGSNQPQHFGDGTRLSIL.

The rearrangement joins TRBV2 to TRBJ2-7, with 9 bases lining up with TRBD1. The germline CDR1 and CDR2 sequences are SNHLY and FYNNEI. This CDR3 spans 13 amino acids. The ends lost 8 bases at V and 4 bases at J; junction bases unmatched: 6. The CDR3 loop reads CASSGTGNYEQYF. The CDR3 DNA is TGTGCCAGCTCTGGGACAGGGAATTACGAGCAGTACTTC.

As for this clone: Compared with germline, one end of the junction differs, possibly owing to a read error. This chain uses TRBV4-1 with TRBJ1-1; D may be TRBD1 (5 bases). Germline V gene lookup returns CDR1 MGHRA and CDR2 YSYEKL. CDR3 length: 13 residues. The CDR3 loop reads CASNYGRDRLTVF. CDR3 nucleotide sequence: TGCGCCAGCAATTATGGGCGGGACCGCCTGACGGTCTTT.

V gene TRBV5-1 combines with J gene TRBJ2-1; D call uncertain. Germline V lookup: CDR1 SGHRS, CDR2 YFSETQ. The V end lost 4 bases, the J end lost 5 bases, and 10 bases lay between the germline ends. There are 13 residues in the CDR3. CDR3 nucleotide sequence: TGCGCCAGCAGCATAACAGCCGACAATGAGCAGTTCTTC. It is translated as CASSITADNEQFF. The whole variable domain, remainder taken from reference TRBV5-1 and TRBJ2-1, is KAGVTQTPRYLIKTRGQQVTLSCSPISGHRSVSWYQQTPGQGLQFLFEYFSETQRNKGNFPGRFSGRQFSNSRSEMNVSTLELGDSALYLCASSITADNEQFFGPGTRLTVL.

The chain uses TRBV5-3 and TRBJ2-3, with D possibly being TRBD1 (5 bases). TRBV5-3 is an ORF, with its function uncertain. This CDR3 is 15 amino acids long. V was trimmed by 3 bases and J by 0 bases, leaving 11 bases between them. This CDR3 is CARSSTDLSTDTQYF. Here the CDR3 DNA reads TGTGCCAGAAGCTCGACAGACCTTAGCACAGATACGCAGTATTTT.

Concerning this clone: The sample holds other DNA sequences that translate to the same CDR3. As DNA, the CDR3 is TGTGCCAGCAGTTTAGGGGAGACCCAGTACTTC. This sequence encodes CASSLGETQYF. This rearrangement joins TRBV12-3 or TRBV12-4 to TRBJ2-5, with D uncertain. This CDR3 contains 11 residues. Trimming removed 1 base at V and 5 bases at J, with 2 bases between.